This T cell receptor (beta chain) was captured by sequencing in a study of blood T cell repertoires in COVID-19. For the study at large: In each case, the material was cDNA or gDNA derived from T cells, B-cell-depleted T cells, or PBMCs.

In the original processing: Estimates of nucleated cell counts were drawn from the amplification of reference gene primers. Clones were sequenced by immunoSEQ multiplex PCR, and TCRdb holds only the in-frame ones, with some missing. V, J and clone size were drawn from that table, and D and trimming were deduced from the DNA. The sample holds roughly 200,000 clones; about 87% are singletons and the top ten take 2.6%. Each participant's cohort was designated according to participant-reported clinical history. All recovered Cohort 3 donors got two negative PCRs, got clearance, or saw symptom resolution. V dropped 0 bases and J dropped 8 bases, with 16 bases sitting between them. Germline V lookup: CDR1 SGHTA, CDR2 FQGNSA. The CDR3 extends over 15 amino acids.

Sequences were obtained from PBMCs or T cells enriched from blood (not recorded which). The rearrangement joins TRBV7-2 to TRBJ1-2; D perhaps matches TRBD1 (5 bases). The sequence was obtained from a woman in her 30s who had recovered from COVID-19. The CDR3: CASSLASSGIGGYTF. CDR3 coding DNA: TGTGCCAGCAGCTTAGCGTCGTCAGGGATAGGGGGCTACACCTTC.